Sequencing of this T cell receptor (beta chain) was carried out in a study of human versus mouse CDR3 diversity and MHC coevolution. The study, taken as a whole, reports: Human CDR3s averaged more deletions and insertions than mouse CDR3s.

Assay used: immunoSEQ multiplex PCR; TCRdb lists only in-frame clones, some missing. Among tens of thousands of clones listed, just under 95% were seen once. As for this clone: No antigen is known for it.

The receptor comes from a person in their sixties in good health. The sequencing sample was made of naive CD4+ T cells from blood. Noted subset: CD45RO-negative CD62L-positive naive CD4 T cells.

The CDR3 nucleotides are TGTGCCAGCAGCTCAGGACTAGCGGGCCACTACGAGCAGTACTTC. Its translation is CASSSGLAGHYEQYF. The chain carries TRBV11-3 and TRBJ2-7; 11 bases map to TRBD2. The CDR3 has 15 residues. CDR1 and CDR2 from the germline V gene are SGHNT and YENEEA. The ends lost 4 bases at V and 3 bases at J; junction bases unmatched: 5.